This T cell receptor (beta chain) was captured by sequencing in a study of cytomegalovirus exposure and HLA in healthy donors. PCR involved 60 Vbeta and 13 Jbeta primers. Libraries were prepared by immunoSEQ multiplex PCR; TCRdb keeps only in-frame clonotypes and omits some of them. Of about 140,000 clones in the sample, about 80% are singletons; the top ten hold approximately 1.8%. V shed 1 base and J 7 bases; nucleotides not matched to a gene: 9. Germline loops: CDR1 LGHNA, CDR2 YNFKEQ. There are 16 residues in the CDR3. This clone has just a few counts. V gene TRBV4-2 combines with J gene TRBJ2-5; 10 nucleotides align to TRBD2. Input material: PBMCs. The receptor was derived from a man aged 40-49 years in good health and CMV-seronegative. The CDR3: CASSQVKAGGSGTQYF. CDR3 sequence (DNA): TGTGCCAGCAGCCAAGTAAAAGCGGGAGGGTCCGGGACCCAGTACTTC.